Presented here are 26 T cell receptor beta chains from one specimen sequenced in a study of blood T cells in healthy people across ages. A J-beta primer mix and a sample-barcoded 5' primer were used in a second PCR of about 7 to 12 cycles. TCRdb reprocessed the 5' RACE reads with MiXCR, giving one entry per CDR3 protein. The top ten clones hold nearly 20% of a sample with approximately 820,000 distinct CDR3 sequences, around 43% of them seen once. Sequencing input: blood. These receptors originate from a man aged 55 to 70 in good health.

V usage is TRBV6-2 or TRBV6-3 and J usage is TRBJ1-2, with D possibly TRBD1 on 5 matching bases. Per the germline V gene, CDR1 is MNHEY and CDR2 is SVGEGT. The CDR3 is made up of 15 amino acids. The ends were cut back, 5 bases at V and 1 base at J, with 14 bases in the middle. CDR3 sequence reads: CASSPGTGINYGYTF. The DNA for the CDR3 is TGTGCCAGCAGTCCGGGGACGGGGATTAACTATGGCTACACCTTC.

This sequence joins TRBV5-1 and TRBJ1-1, with TRBD1 identical over 10 bases. The CDR3 sequence is 16 residues long. V was pared by 5 bases and J by 0 bases, with 7 bases of the junction left unmatched. Germline CDR1 and CDR2: SGHRS and YFSETQ. CDR3 bases: TGCGCCAGCAGTTCCGGGACAGGGGCGTTGAACACTGAAGCTTTCTTT. Translation: CASSSGTGALNTEAFF.

This clonotype has just one count. This chain links TRBV6-2 or TRBV6-3 with TRBJ2-1, with 9 bases lining up with TRBD2. Trimming cost V 5 bases and J 8 bases; bases outside gene matches: 13. The CDR3 loop spans 16 amino acids. Germline-derived CDR1 and CDR2 are MNHEY and SVGEGT. CDR3 protein: CASSRLAGGPRHEQFF. The CDR3 DNA sequence: TGTGCCAGCAGTAGATTGGCGGGGGGGCCTAGGCATGAGCAGTTCTTC.

This rearrangement joins TRBV10-3 to TRBJ2-3, with D possibly TRBD2 on 7 matching bases. This CDR3 contains 15 residues. V was cut by 4 bases and J by 5 bases, with 16 bases left in between. Germline V gene lookup returns CDR1 ENHRY and CDR2 SYGVKD. CDR3 coding DNA: TGTGCCATCAGTGGACTAGCAGGGGAAGGAGATACGCAGTATTTT. This codes for CAISGLAGEGDTQYF.

This chain links TRBV9 with TRBJ2-3; either TRBD1 or TRBD2 may fit D (5 bases each). The CDR3 is 14 amino acids. V lost 4 bases and J 2 bases, leaving 11 bases between the germline ends. Germline V gene sequence: CDR1 SGDLS, CDR2 YYNGEE. The CDR3 bases are TGTGCCAGCAGCTACATGGGGGACACAGATACGCAGTATTTT. Amino acid sequence: CASSYMGDTDTQYF.

This clonotype was seen a few times. The chain uses TRBV7-9 and TRBJ2-3; 11 positions match TRBD2. The germline CDR1 and CDR2 sequences are SEHNR and FQNEAQ (reference sequence). With V trimmed by 5 bases and J by 2 bases, 6 bases remained unmatched. This CDR3 is 16 amino acids long. CDR3 nucleotide sequence: TGTGCCAGCAGCCGAGGACTAGCGGGCGTCACAGATACGCAGTATTTT. Its translation is CASSRGLAGVTDTQYF.

The rearrangement links TRBV15 to TRBJ2-1, with D hard to call. CDR3 length equals 14 residues. Looked up from germline, CDR1 is LNHNV and CDR2 is YYDKDF (reference sequence). The V and J ends lost 0 bases and 4 bases respectively, with 7 bases between them. CDR3 in DNA: TGTGCCACCAGCAGAGATACCCAGTACAATGAGCAGTTCTTC. Translation gives CATSRDTQYNEQFF.

The chain is built from TRBV9 and TRBJ2-1; no firm D call. The CDR3 is 15 amino acids. Germline CDR1 and CDR2: SGDLS and YYNGEE. Trimming took 0 bases from V and 0 from J, leaving 7 bases between them. CDR3 sequence: CASSVVGNSYNEQFF. CDR3 in DNA: TGTGCCAGCAGCGTAGTAGGGAACTCCTACAATGAGCAGTTCTTC.

The DNA for the CDR3 is TGTGCCAGCAGCGGGGCGGGATCACAAGAGACCCAGTACTTC. This gives the protein CASSGAGSQETQYF. The chain is built from TRBV9 and TRBJ2-5; D possibly corresponds to TRBD2 (6 bases). CDR3 length equals 14 residues. V was shortened by 3 bases and J by 2 bases, with 11 bases between the two germline ends. Per germline, CDR1 SGDLS and CDR2 YYNGEE.

J is TRBJ2-7 and V is TRBV11-3; D might be TRBD1 (6 bases). Trimming pared 3 bases from V and 3 bases from J, leaving 18 bases between. The V gene's germline CDR1 is SGHNT and CDR2 YENEEA. The length of the CDR3 is 16 residues. CDR3 amino acids: CASSFSPTRGRYEQYF. CDR3 DNA: TGTGCCAGCAGCTTTTCCCCTACCAGGGGCCGCTACGAGCAGTACTTC.

The V gene is TRBV5-1, the J gene TRBJ2-1; TRBD1 might be the D (6 bases). The CDR3 is 15 amino acids. CDR1 is SGHRS and CDR2 is YFSETQ in the germline V gene. Trimming removed 0 bases at V and 7 bases at J, with 14 bases between. The CDR3 nucleotides read TGCGCCAGCAGCTTGGGGGGGCGGCCCGAGAATGAGCAGTTCTTC. This sequence encodes CASSLGGRPENEQFF.

There are a few counts of this clonotype. V gene TRBV20-1 combines with J gene TRBJ2-7; D may match TRBD1 or TRBD2 (5 bases each). This CDR3 spans 15 amino acids. Germline V gene sequence: CDR1 DFQATT, CDR2 SNEGSKA (reference sequence). Trimming stripped 5 bases from V and 4 bases from J, with 21 bases between. CDR3 sequence reads: CSADLGTGRSYEQYF. The CDR3 nucleotides are TGCAGTGCTGATCTGGGGACGGGAAGAAGTTACGAGCAGTACTTC.

The V gene is TRBV5-1, the J gene TRBJ2-1; TRBD2 aligns across 10 bases. Trimming took 2 bases from V and 7 from J; bases not matched to a gene: 15. There are 18 residues in the CDR3. Germline values: CDR1 SGHRS, CDR2 YFSETQ. Here the CDR3 DNA reads TGCGCCAGCAGCTTTTCAGCGGGGGGGCAGGGATATGAGAATGAGCAGTTCTTC. Translated, it gives CASSFSAGGQGYENEQFF.

This chain connects TRBV27 to TRBJ2-7, with a weak D call TRBD2 (6 bases). V gave up 4 bases and J gave up 6 bases, with 16 bases separating them. This CDR3 is 14 amino acids long. The germline gives CDR1 MNHEY, CDR2 SMNVEV (reference sequence). The CDR3: CASSSVRGLGEQYF. DNA for the CDR3: TGTGCCAGCAGTTCGGTGCGGGGTTTAGGCGAGCAGTACTTC.

The rearrangement uses TRBV6-6 and TRBJ2-1; 10 bases line up with TRBD2. Germline V gene lookup returns CDR1 MNHNY and CDR2 SVGAGI (reference sequence). The CDR3 is made up of 15 amino acids. V shed 2 bases, J shed 8 bases, and the junction held 6 bases outside the gene matches. CDR3 DNA: TGTGCCAGCAGTTACAGCCTAGCGGGGGACTATGAGCAGTTCTTC. This encodes CASSYSLAGDYEQFF.

Details on this clonotype: This clone may be a read error of a much larger clone one base away. As DNA, the CDR3 is TGTGCCTGCAGCTGGACAGGGCCCAACACTGAAGCTTTCTTT. This encodes CACSWTGPNTEAFF. The genes are TRBV11-3 and TRBJ1-1; 8 bases line up with TRBD1. The germline V gene has CDR1 SGHNT and CDR2 YENEEA. This CDR3 has 14 amino acids. The whole variable domain, remainder taken from reference TRBV11-3 and TRBJ1-1, is EAGVVQSPRYKIIEKKQPVAFWCNPISGHNTLYWYLQNLGQGPELLIRYENEEAVDDSQLPKDRFSAERLKGVDSTLKIQPAELGDSAVYLCACSWTGPNTEAFFGQGTRLTVV.

The chain links TRBV7-8 to TRBJ1-5; TRBD1 aligns across 10 bases. Germline values: CDR1 SGHVS, CDR2 FQNEAQ. V lost 5 bases to trimming and J lost 6 bases; unmatched junction nucleotides: 4. The CDR3 runs 14 residues. Written as DNA, the CDR3 is TGTGCCAGCAGCCGGGGACAGGGGACTCAGCCCCAGCATTTT. Protein product: CASSRGQGTQPQHF.

The CDR3 DNA follows: TGCAGCGTTGAAGGGGGACAGGGAACCTACGAGCAGTACTTC. Its protein is CSVEGGQGTYEQYF. This sequence joins TRBV29-1 and TRBJ2-7; 9 nucleotides line up with TRBD1. The CDR3 has 14 residues. Germline lookup yields CDR1 SQVTM and CDR2 ANQGSEA. The junction had 3 bases not matched to a gene; V was cut back by 1 base and J by 2 bases.

The J gene is TRBJ1-2, the V gene TRBV20-1; TRBD1 is a possible D gene (5 bases). The germline V and J ends were trimmed by 1 base and 8 bases, with 14 bases remaining between them. The CDR3 has 13 amino acids. Germline V gives CDR1 DFQATT, CDR2 SNEGSKA (reference sequence). The DNA for the CDR3 is TGCAGTGCTAGAGGGCAGGGCTCGGGCGGCTACACCTTC. Protein: CSARGQGSGGYTF.

This clonotype appeared a single time. The V call is TRBV6-7, the J call TRBJ2-1; D may match TRBD1 or TRBD2 (5 bases each). TRBV6-7 is noted as an ORF with a role that remains uncertain. V was trimmed by 0 bases and J by 6 bases, leaving 15 bases between them. The CDR3 spans 16 residues. The CDR3 DNA reads TGTGCCAGCAGTTACTCGATGGGACGGTGCGGCAATGAGCAGTTCTTC. Protein sequence: CASSYSMGRCGNEQFF.

A few counts support this clonotype. The chain has TRBV12-3 or TRBV12-4 and TRBJ2-5; no clear D gene. V lost 1 base and J lost 1, with 10 bases in between. This CDR3 has 15 residues. The CDR3 loop is CASSLDVGLQETQYF. CDR3 DNA sequence: TGTGCCAGCAGTTTAGATGTCGGCCTCCAAGAGACCCAGTACTTC.

This clonotype came up once. The chain couples TRBV7-2 to TRBJ1-4; 9 nucleotides match TRBD1. The CDR3 has 15 amino acids. V trimming: 5 bases; J trimming: 7 bases; junction bases outside the gene matches: 8. The germline gives CDR1 SGHTA, CDR2 FQGNSA. CDR3 sequence: CASSPRQGQGEKLFF. In DNA form, the CDR3 reads TGTGCCAGCAGCCCCCGACAGGGACAGGGTGAAAAACTGTTTTTT.

The V call is TRBV20-1, the J call TRBJ1-1, with 7 positions matching TRBD1. The CDR3 contains 14 residues. Per germline, CDR1 DFQATT and CDR2 SNEGSKA (reference sequence). As DNA, the CDR3 is TGCAGCCGGCCCAGGGGGATTTTGAACACTGAAGCTTTCTTT. Its protein is CSRPRGILNTEAFF.

V usage is TRBV6-2 or TRBV6-3 and J usage is TRBJ2-1, with TRBD2 matching 8 bases. The DNA end favors TRBJ2-7, so the J call may be wrong. Germline V gene sequence: CDR1 MNHEY, CDR2 SVGEGT. The CDR3 loop spans 15 amino acids. Here the CDR3 reads CASSYSAGGYNEQYF. CDR3 bases: TGTGCCAGCAGTTACTCTGCGGGGGGCTACAATGAGCAGTACTTC.

V and J are TRBV4-3 and TRBJ2-2; TRBD2 matches 11 bases. V lost 1 base and J lost 1; bases outside the gene matches: 8. CDR3 length: 19 amino acids. Germline V gives CDR1 LGHNA, CDR2 YSLEER. The CDR3 here is CASSQAYHGLAGNTGELFF. CDR3 bases: TGCGCCAGCAGCCAAGCATACCATGGACTAGCGGGGAACACCGGGGAGCTGTTTTTT.

The V gene is TRBV6-6, the J gene TRBJ1-4; a weak D match, TRBD1 (5 bases). CDR1 and CDR2 (germline): MNHNY, SVGAGI (reference sequence). Trimming took off 6 bases at V and 3 bases at J, with 14 bases between the two ends. This CDR3 region has 15 residues. CDR3 DNA sequence: TGTGCCAGCAGAGGAAGGGGTTCAGCTAATGAAAAACTGTTTTTT. Translating it yields CASRGRGSANEKLFF.